Included here is one TCR beta chain sequence, with context. Its antigen remains unknown. The sample is drawn from a study of T-cell reconstitution after alpha-beta-depleted transplantation in children. Unique molecular identifiers were incorporated during preparation of the TCRbeta library. MiXCR, applied by TCRdb to the PCR reads, yields one record per CDR3 protein. Of about 460,000 distinct CDR3 sequences in the sample, 10% to 12% were seen once. The CDR3 is 13 amino acids. Looked up from germline, CDR1 is MDHEN and CDR2 is SYDVKM. Unmatched junction bases numbered 5, after V lost 7 bases and J lost 6 bases. Points from the study as a whole: About two months after transplant, alpha-beta T cells reportedly came from several hundred expanded graft clones. Recipient T cells and thymic progenitors that survived gave rise to the high TCRbeta diversity observed at day 60 in some patients.

Here the sequenced sample was PBMCs, mostly from graft donor cells, taken 180 days after TCRalphabeta/CD19-depleted stem cell transplant. V and J are TRBV28 and TRBJ2-1; 8 bases agree with TRBD2. The sequence derives from a female patient aged 2-10 years who had a stem cell transplant for aplastic anemia, so the T cells may come from the graft donor. The CDR3 DNA reads as TGTGCCAGCATTATAAGCGGGAGCAATGAGCAGTTCTTC. It specifies CASIISGSNEQFF.